Shown below are 11 T cell receptor beta chains from a single sample sequenced in a study of blood T cells in healthy people across ages. A second PCR of roughly 7 to 11 cycles used a sample-barcoded 5' primer and a J-beta primer mix. TCRdb fed the 5' RACE reads into MiXCR, producing one record per CDR3 protein. This sample has around 320,000 distinct CDR3 sequences, with 27% found just once. The sequenced material came from blood. Every receptor here comes from a woman aged 70 to 79 in good health.

This clonotype was observed at least ten times. V and J are TRBV25-1 and TRBJ2-5; 12 bases line up with TRBD2. The end of the DNA aligns better with TRBJ2-1, so the J call may be wrong. Germline assignment: CDR1 MGHDK and CDR2 SYGVNS. The CDR3 loop spans 16 amino acids. The CDR3 coding sequence is TGTGCCAGCAGTGAAGGACTAGCGGGACTGGGGGGGGAGCAGTTCTTC. As protein: CASSEGLAGLGGEQFF.

The table lists this clonotype with a few counts. It may be a read error: a sequence one base away is much more abundant. The rearrangement joins TRBV11-2 to TRBJ2-1, with D perhaps TRBD2 (5 bases). The J call is doubtful: the DNA matches TRBJ2-5 better. CDR1 and CDR2 from the germline V gene are SGHAT and FQNNGV. The CDR3 is 14 residues long. CDR3 sequence: CAGSLPGSSETQYF. CDR3 coding DNA: TGTGCCGGCAGCTTGCCGGGAAGCTCGGAGACCCAGTACTTC.

This clonotype was detected only a few times. The chain has TRBV6-1 and TRBJ2-7; TRBD1 is a possible D gene (6 bases). The V end lost 4 bases, the J end lost 5 bases, and 18 bases lay between the germline ends. In germline, CDR1 is MNHNS, CDR2 SASEGT. The CDR3 has 15 amino acids. The CDR3, as DNA: TGTGCCAGCAGTGGCCTCACAGGGAACATTAACGAGCAGTACTTC. This translates into CASSGLTGNINEQYF.

About this clonotype itself: Sequence at one end of the junction differs from germline and may be a read error. The rearrangement joins TRBV20-1 to TRBJ2-5; TRBD2 matches 8 bases. Per the germline V gene, CDR1 is DFQATT and CDR2 is SNEGSKA (reference sequence). CDR3 length: 15 residues. CDR3 loop: CSSRTSGSFQETQYF. CDR3 bases: TGCAGTTCTAGAACTAGCGGCTCATTCCAAGAGACCCAGTACTTC.

The chain has TRBV7-9 and TRBJ2-6; a possible D gene is TRBD1 (6 bases). The V gene's germline CDR1 is SEHNR and CDR2 FQNEAQ (reference sequence). The CDR3 consists of 16 residues. Deletions cut 4 bases from V and 2 bases from J, with 12 bases between. CDR3 amino acids: CASSYPAGAGANVLTF. DNA for the CDR3: TGTGCCAGCAGCTACCCTGCAGGGGCTGGGGCCAACGTCCTGACTTTC.

This clonotype was recorded a few times. This chain uses TRBV5-1 with TRBJ2-5, with a possible D match to TRBD1 (6 bases). This CDR3 is 15 amino acids long. The germline V and J ends were trimmed by 0 bases and 4 bases, with 13 bases remaining between them. Germline values: CDR1 SGHRS, CDR2 YFSETQ. The CDR3 here is CASSLANRVAETQYF. CDR3 DNA sequence: TGCGCCAGCAGCTTGGCCAACAGGGTAGCAGAGACCCAGTACTTC.

This clonotype was counted between two and nine times. V and J are TRBV7-9 and TRBJ2-5, with no clear D. The closer fit of TRBJ2-1 to the DNA end suggests the J call may be wrong. From germline, CDR1 is SEHNR and CDR2 FQNEAQ (reference sequence). CDR3 size: 14 residues. CDR3 in amino acids: CASRRPEAYNEQFF. The CDR3 coding sequence is TGTGCCAGCCGGCGCCCCGAAGCGTACAATGAGCAGTTCTTC.

The sample holds one count of this clonotype. The genes are TRBV7-2 and TRBJ2-3, with TRBD2 matching 7 bases. V shed 3 bases and J 0 bases; nucleotides not matched to a gene: 6. From germline, CDR1 is SGHTA and CDR2 FQGNSA. The CDR3 consists of 16 residues. CDR3: CASSLGGGSSTDTQYF. CDR3 bases: TGTGCCAGCAGCTTGGGTGGCGGGAGTAGCACAGATACGCAGTATTTT.

This clonotype was detected a few times. V and J are TRBV7-9 and TRBJ2-7, with 7 nucleotides matching TRBD2. Germline assignment: CDR1 SEHNR and CDR2 FQNEAQ (reference sequence). CDR3 size: 12 residues. The trim removed 5 bases at V and 5 bases at J, leaving 3 bases unmatched. Written as DNA, the CDR3 is TGTGCCAGCAGCCCGGGGGGTAACGAGCAGTACTTC. Encoded protein: CASSPGGNEQYF.

The chain combines TRBV18 with TRBJ2-5, with D perhaps matching TRBD1 or TRBD2 (6 bases each). Germline CDR1 reads KGHSH; CDR2 reads LQKENI. V lost 2 bases, J lost 0 bases, and 19 bases lay in between. This CDR3 spans 18 amino acids. The CDR3, as DNA: TGTGCCAGCTCACCATCCCTCTTACGGGGGCGCTACCAAGAGACCCAGTACTTC. The encoded protein is CASSPSLLRGRYQETQYF.

This clonotype has just a few counts. The chain couples TRBV4-1 to TRBJ1-1; 9 bases fit TRBD1. This CDR3 has 17 amino acids. Germline assignment: CDR1 MGHRA and CDR2 YSYEKL. The V gene end was trimmed by 1 base and the J gene end by 3 bases; junction bases not matched to a gene: 9. The CDR3 DNA is TGCGCCAGCAGCCAAGCTTATAGGGACAGGGAGGACACTGAAGCTTTCTTT. The encoded protein is CASSQAYRDREDTEAFF.